Shown below are 16 T cell receptor beta chains from a single sample sequenced in a study of CD8+CD57+ T cells in acquired aplastic anemia. Sequencing involved patients with CD8+CD57+ cell expansion previously shown by flow cytometry. According to the study, genomic DNA was the template for TCR beta VDJ and CDR3 profiling. TCRdb used MiXCR to reprocess the reads, holding one entry per CDR3 protein. The sample includes hundreds of thousands of distinct CDR3 sequences, more than 40% of them seen just once. The specimen sequenced was sorted CD4+, CD8+, or CD8+CD57+ T cells (not recorded which) from PBMCs. The receptors originated from a human donor with aplastic anemia.

The chain links TRBV6-1 to TRBJ2-1, with TRBD2 matching over 7 bases. This CDR3 contains 14 residues. Trimming at V came to 0 bases and at J to 8 bases, leaving 4 bases not matched to a gene. CDR1 is MNHNS, CDR2 SASEGT, per germline. Written as DNA, the CDR3 is TGTGCCAGCAGTGAAGCTGGGGAGGGCGATGAGCAGTTCTTC. Protein product: CASSEAGEGDEQFF.

This chain joins TRBV3-1 and TRBJ1-2; tentatively, D is TRBD1 (5 bases). CDR1 LGHDT and CDR2 YNNKEL come from the germline V gene (reference sequence). The CDR3 is 14 amino acids. Trimming took off 2 bases at V and 4 bases at J, with 11 bases between the two ends. The CDR3 DNA is TGTGCCAGCAGCCAAAGCAGGGTACCCTATGGCTACACCTTC. Translation gives CASSQSRVPYGYTF.

This rearrangement joins TRBV19 to TRBJ2-4, with 7 bases lining up with TRBD2. The junction had 6 bases not matched to a gene; V was cut back by 4 bases and J by 0 bases. Per germline, CDR1 LNHDA and CDR2 SQIVND (reference sequence). The CDR3 consists of 16 residues. CDR3 region: CASSTPREGAKNIQYF. The CDR3 DNA sequence: TGTGCCAGTAGTACCCCCAGGGAGGGAGCCAAAAACATTCAGTACTTC.

For this clonotype: A much more abundant neighbour one base away suggests this may be a read error. This rearrangement joins TRBV15 to TRBJ2-7; no clear D gene. CDR1 is LNHNV and CDR2 is YYDKDF in the germline V gene (reference sequence). The CDR3 length is 17 residues. CDR3 nucleotide sequence: TGTGCCACCAGCAGCCCATCTTCGGCTAATCCACCAGGCGAGCAGCACTTC. This encodes CATSSPSSANPPGEQHF.

This clonotype has only a few counts. V gene TRBV30 combines with J gene TRBJ2-5; 7 bases align to TRBD1. Unmatched junction bases numbered 12, after V lost 5 bases and J lost 3 bases. Germline V lookup: CDR1 GTSNPN, CDR2 SVGIG (reference sequence). CDR3 length: 15 residues. In nucleotides, the CDR3 is TGTGCCTGGGGGAACTCAGACAGGGTAAAAGAGACCCAGTACTTC. Residues: CAWGNSDRVKETQYF.

Many counts were recorded for this clonotype. This chain connects TRBV7-9 to TRBJ1-1, with D maybe TRBD1 (6 bases). The length of the CDR3 is 13 residues. V was pared by 2 bases and J by 11 bases, with 15 bases between. CDR1 is SEHNR and CDR2 is FQNEAQ in the germline V gene (reference sequence). The CDR3 loop reads CASSLLVRGGAFF. In nucleotides, the CDR3 is TGTGCCAGCAGCTTATTGGTCAGGGGTGGTGCTTTCTTT. Full variable domain (rest looked up from reference TRBV7-9 and TRBJ1-1): DTGVSQNPRHKITKRGQNVTFRCDPISEHNRLYWYRQTLGQGPEFLTYFQNEAQLEKSRLLSDRFSAERPKGSFSTLEIQRTEQGDSAMYLCASSLLVRGGAFFGQGTRLTVV.

On this clonotype: This may come from a read error, since a much larger clone is one base off. As the CDR3 is not closed by the conserved phenylalanine or tryptophan, this likely results from a read error. V gene TRBV25-1 combines with J gene TRBJ1-1; D is unclear. Germline CDR1 is MGHDK and CDR2 is SYGVNS. CDR3 length: 13 amino acids. Deletions cut 5 bases from V and 7 bases from J, with 14 bases between. The CDR3 region is CASSLERPGEAFL. The CDR3 DNA is TGTGCCAGCAGTTTGGAACGGCCAGGTGAAGCTTTCCTT.

This clonotype was picked up many times. V is TRBV15 and J is TRBJ2-7; 9 bases line up with TRBD1. Germline-derived CDR1 and CDR2 are LNHNV and YYDKDF (reference sequence). Losses at the gene ends were 6 bases for V and 0 bases for J; bases not matched to a gene: 12. The CDR3 covers 17 residues. CDR3 region: CATRAGQGGISSYEQYF. As DNA, the CDR3 is TGTGCCACCAGAGCGGGACAGGGCGGTATAAGCTCCTACGAGCAGTACTTC.

This clonotype was observed many times. The chain links TRBV7-8 to TRBJ1-5; maybe TRBD1 (5 bases). CDR3 length equals 16 residues. Germline loops: CDR1 SGHVS, CDR2 FQNEAQ. The V end was cut by 5 bases, the J end by 3 bases, with 17 bases between. The CDR3 DNA reads TGTGCCAGCAGCCCCGGCCGATGGGACGCCAATCAGCCCCAGCATTTT. Translation: CASSPGRWDANQPQHF.

This clonotype has a count of ten or more. The chain links TRBV4-1 to TRBJ2-1; no clear D gene. The germline CDR1 and CDR2 sequences are MGHRA and YSYEKL. This CDR3 comprises 14 residues. V shed 0 bases and J shed 9 bases, with 12 bases lying between them. Here the CDR3 DNA reads TGCGCCAGCAGCCAAGATTGGGTTCTGGGTGAGCAGTTCTTC. Residues: CASSQDWVLGEQFF.

The V and J genes are TRBV7-9 and TRBJ1-6; 9 nucleotides line up with TRBD1. V was pared by 5 bases and J by 10 bases, with 6 bases of the junction left unmatched. The CDR3 is 14 amino acids. Germline CDR1 SEHNR, CDR2 FQNEAQ (reference sequence). The CDR3: CASSPRTGVSPLHF. CDR3 DNA sequence: TGTGCCAGCAGCCCCCGGACAGGGGTCTCACCCCTCCACTTT.

The chain recombines TRBV7-9 with TRBJ1-2; the match to TRBD1 covers 7 bases. CDR1 and CDR2 (germline): SEHNR, FQNEAQ (reference sequence). The V and J ends lost 8 bases and 7 bases, in that order; junction bases with no gene match: 13. CDR3 length: 14 residues. CDR3 residues: CASGERQGVSGYTF. Written as DNA, the CDR3 is TGTGCCAGCGGGGAGAGACAGGGCGTGAGTGGCTACACCTTC.

This clonotype was counted many times. CDR3 sequence reads: CASSGARVSYNSPLHF. The CDR3, as DNA: TGTGCCAGCAGTGGGGCCAGGGTATCCTATAATTCACCCCTCCACTTT. J is TRBJ1-6 and V is TRBV6-1; perhaps TRBD1 as D (5 bases). CDR1 is MNHNS, CDR2 SASEGT, per germline. Trimming took off 4 bases at V and 1 base at J, with 11 bases between the two ends. This CDR3 has 16 amino acids.

Concerning this clonotype itself: One junction end does not reproduce the germline sequence, and a read error may be involved. The V and J genes are TRBV7-7 and TRBJ2-5; 7 bases map to TRBD1. Germline CDR1 is SSHAT and CDR2 is FNYEAQ (reference sequence). The CDR3 spans 14 residues. The CDR3 nucleotides are TGTGCTAGCAGCCGTCCAGGGGGACAAGAGACCCAGTACTTC. This translates into CASSRPGGQETQYF.

This clonotype was found a few times. CDR3 sequence reads: CATSDSSLGGNTEAFF. The CDR3 region has the DNA TGTGCCACCAGTGATTCGTCGTTAGGGGGGAACACTGAAGCTTTCTTT. This chain joins TRBV24-1 and TRBJ1-1; D is possibly TRBD1 (6 bases). This CDR3 has 16 amino acids. CDR1 and CDR2 (germline): KGHDR, SFDVKD. The V gene lost 2 bases and the J gene lost 1 base, with 13 bases spanning the gap.

This chain connects TRBV5-5 to TRBJ2-7; D is possibly TRBD2 (5 bases). This CDR3 spans 15 amino acids. Looked up from germline, CDR1 is SGHKS and CDR2 is YYEKEE (reference sequence). CDR3 amino acids: CASSLVATSSYEQYV. The CDR3 DNA sequence: TGCGCCAGCAGCTTGGTAGCGACCAGCTCCTACGAGCAGTACGTC.